This TCR beta chain originates from a study of T cell repertoires in cytomegalovirus infection. Study overall: An indication of both CMV infection and matching HLA type came from public TCR beta signatures.

The CDR3 runs 14 residues. V lost 4 bases and J 7 bases, leaving 16 bases between the germline ends. In the case of this clonotype: What it binds is unknown.

Study-wide results and limits: Ex vivo, HLA-C-restricted CMV-specific TCR beta clonotypes prevailed over the rest of the response.

TCRdb reprocessed the reads via MiXCR and lists one record per CDR3 protein. The data hold 700,000 to 950,000 distinct CDR3 sequences, with 30% to 35% observed a single time. The source of this sequence is a human donor in good health (CMV status not recorded). Some clones in this sample may be carry-over from other donors' samples. V and J are TRBV12-3 or TRBV12-4 and TRBJ1-2; D remains ambiguous. Specimen: cultured CD8+ T cells from PBMCs, collected from culture after CMV antigen stimulation. The CDR3 sequence is CASSSGPGRVGYTF. DNA for the CDR3: TGTGCCAGCAGTTCGGGTCCTGGGCGAGTTGGCTACACCTTC.